The 32 T cell receptor beta chains reported below all come from one sample, sequenced in a study of T cell clonality in common variable immunodeficiency. Study results and limitations: In common variable immunodeficiency, TCR beta chains reportedly carried fewer deletions and N-nucleotide insertions.

No antigen has been assigned to these receptors. Some clones are missing from TCRdb's copy, which holds only in-frame ones; the method was immunoSEQ multiplex PCR. The record shows fewer than 40,000 clones for this sample, with no singletons present. Sequencing was carried out using peripheral blood mononuclear cells. These receptor sequences come from a human donor with common variable immunodeficiency.

This clone appeared a few times. The read halts 3 residues ahead of the CDR3 end, with the missing end drawn from the germline J gene. The chain uses TRBV7-3 and TRBJ2-7; 12 bases are a match to TRBD2. There are 19 residues in the CDR3. Unmatched junction bases numbered 16, after V lost 1 base and J lost 6 bases. The germline CDR1 and CDR2 sequences are SGHTA and FQGTGA. Partial CDR3 DNA: TGTGCCAGCAGCTTAAGGGCCCTAGCGGGGGGGCGGTCCGTGGGCGAG. Translation gives CASSLRALAGGRSVGE. The complete CDR3 sequence is CASSLRALAGGRSVGEQYF.

Comments on this clone: Read data end 3 residues before the CDR3 end; the end is taken from the germline J gene. This chain connects TRBV30 to TRBJ2-5; 9 bases map to TRBD2. CDR1 and CDR2 from the germline V gene are GTSNPN and SVGIG (reference sequence). V was pared by 0 bases and J by 2 bases, with 10 bases of the junction left unmatched. The CDR3 sequence is 17 residues long. CDR3: CAWSVPTTLAGQETQYF. The DNA read from the CDR3 is TGTGCCTGGAGTGTACCGACGACTCTAGCGGGGCAAGAGACC. The full variable domain, its missing parts supplied by reference TRBV30 and TRBJ2-5, is SQTIHQWPATLVQPVGSPLSLECTVEGTSNPNLYWYRQAAGRGLQLLFYSVGIGQISSEVPQNLSASRPQDRQFILSSKKLLLSDSGFYLCAWSVPTTLAGQETQYFGPGTRLLVL.

A remark on this clone: The read ends 3 residues early relative to the CDR3; the germline J gene fills the gap. The chain has TRBV6-2 or TRBV6-3 and TRBJ2-5; TRBD1 might be the D (5 bases). Germline V lookup: CDR1 MNHEY, CDR2 SVGEGT. This CDR3 spans 14 amino acids. The V gene lost 2 bases and the J gene lost 6 bases, with 13 bases spanning the gap. The part of the CDR3 DNA that was read is TGTGCCAGCAGTTACATTTTCCAGGGAAAGACC. Translation: CASSYIFQGKT. The CDR3 in full is CASSYIFQGKTQYF.

Note on this clone: The CDR3 end is not reached by the read, which stops 3 residues before it; the germline J gene fills it in. The chain employs TRBV7-6 and TRBJ1-4; the D gene is possibly TRBD1 (6 bases). The CDR3 spans 14 residues. V gave up 5 bases and J gave up 6 bases, with 13 bases separating them. Germline loops: CDR1 SGHVS, CDR2 FNYEAQ. The CDR3 sequence is CASSANRAYEKLFF. The DNA read from the CDR3 is TGTGCCAGCAGCGCGAACAGGGCTTATGAAAAA.

This clone was recorded a few times. Sequencing ends 3 residues short of the CDR3 end; the germline J gene provides the rest. The rearrangement uses TRBV11-1 and TRBJ2-7; a possible D gene is TRBD1 (6 bases). Trimming removed 5 bases from V and 3 bases from J, with 11 bases in between. Germline CDR1 and CDR2: SGHAT and FQDESV (reference sequence). The CDR3 is 13 amino acids. The CDR3 region is CASSPRQVYEQYF. Incomplete CDR3 DNA: TGTGCCAGCAGCCCCCGACAGGTCTACGAG. The full variable domain, with the rest looked up from reference TRBV11-1 and TRBJ2-7, is EAEVAQSPRYKITEKSQAVAFWCDPISGHATLYWYRQILGQGPELLVQFQDESVVDDSQLPKDRFSAERLKGVDSTLKIQPAELGDSAMYLCASSPRQVYEQYFGPGTRLTVT.

This clone showed up many times. The read finishes 3 residues shy of the CDR3 end, and the germline J gene is used to complete it. J is TRBJ1-2 and V is TRBV20-1; 9 positions agree with TRBD1. This CDR3 is 18 amino acids long. J gave up 2 bases and V 3 bases, and 16 bases lay outside the gene matches. Germline CDR1 is DFQATT and CDR2 is SNEGSKA (reference sequence). CDR3 in amino acids: CSARTGQGLFLGNYGYTF. Partial CDR3 DNA: TGCAGTGCTAGGACCGGACAGGGGCTTTTTTTGGGGAACTATGGC.

This clone was observed a few times. The CDR3 goes on 3 residues after the read ends, and that part is filled in from the germline J gene. The chain recombines TRBV19 with TRBJ1-1; D gene unclear. This CDR3 has 16 residues. The germline CDR1 and CDR2 sequences are LNHDA and SQIVND (reference sequence). The germline V and J ends were trimmed by 6 bases and 0 bases, with 17 bases remaining between them. The CDR3 bases that were read are TGTGCCAGTAGCCAGGCGGGTGGAGCTATGAACACTGAA. Translation: CASSQAGGAMNTE. The full CDR3 reads CASSQAGGAMNTEAFF.

This clone was observed many times. The sequence runs out 3 residues before the end of the CDR3; the remainder is reconstructed from the germline J gene. This chain links TRBV5-6 with TRBJ2-1; maybe TRBD1 (6 bases). The V and J ends lost 1 base and 9 bases respectively, with 14 bases between them. Germline loops: CDR1 SGHDT, CDR2 YYEEEE. The CDR3 covers 14 residues. Partial CDR3 DNA: TGTGCCAGCAGCTTGTTTCAGGGGATGAGTGAG. Protein sequence: CASSLFQGMSE. The CDR3 in its entirety is CASSLFQGMSEQFF.

This clone was seen a few times. Read coverage stops 3 residues before the CDR3 terminus; the germline J gene supplies the remainder. The gene calls are TRBV18 and TRBJ1-1, with D perhaps TRBD1 (6 bases). Deletions cut 6 bases from V and 0 bases from J, with 17 bases between. This CDR3 has 16 amino acids. The germline CDR1 and CDR2 sequences are KGHSH and LQKENI. Incomplete CDR3 DNA: TGTGCCAGCTCGTCGGGACACTGTAACATGAACACTGAA. Encoded protein: CASSSGHCNMNTE. The CDR3 reads in full as CASSSGHCNMNTEAFF.

This clone occurred many times. Partial CDR3 DNA: TGCGCCAGCAGCTTGACGAAGACTAGCGGGGGTTCTAGTGAG. Translation gives CASSLTKTSGGSSE. The entire CDR3 sequence reads CASSLTKTSGGSSEQFF. The chain carries TRBV5-1 and TRBJ2-1; 12 nucleotides agree with TRBD2. The read halts 3 residues ahead of the CDR3 end, with the missing end drawn from the germline J gene. J lost 9 bases, V lost 1 base, and 11 bases had no gene match. Per the germline V gene, CDR1 is SGHRS and CDR2 is YFSETQ. CDR3 length equals 17 residues.

This clone was seen a handful of times. The read terminates 3 residues ahead of where the CDR3 ends, so the germline J gene completes it. The chain has TRBV6-1 and TRBJ2-7, with D tentatively TRBD1 (6 bases). CDR3 length equals 13 residues. The V end was cut by 3 bases, the J end by 3 bases, with 9 bases between. The germline gives CDR1 MNHNS, CDR2 SASEGT. CDR3 bases read: TGTGCCAGCAGTGACCAGGGGTTCTACGAG. Translating it yields CASSDQGFYE. The full CDR3 protein reads CASSDQGFYEQYF.

To note about this clone: From the germline J gene comes the end of the CDR3, since the read stops 3 residues before it. J is TRBJ2-7 and V is TRBV7-2; D call uncertain. The CDR3 totals 13 residues. The V end lost 5 bases, the J end lost 4 bases, and 12 bases lay between the germline ends. The germline V gene has CDR1 SGHTA and CDR2 FQGNSA. The CDR3 DNA, read in part, is TGTGCCAGCAGCCAGATCCCACTATACGAG. It is translated as CASSQIPLYE. The CDR3 in full is CASSQIPLYEQYF.

Comments on this clone: From the germline J gene comes the end of the CDR3, since the read stops 3 residues before it. This chain links TRBV30 with TRBJ1-2; 8 bases match TRBD1. The CDR3 has 18 amino acids. The germline gives CDR1 GTSNPN, CDR2 SVGIG (reference sequence). V lost 3 bases and J lost 7; bases outside the gene matches: 22. The CDR3 DNA, read in part, is TGTGCCTGGAGAGTATGGGGACAGGTCATTGGGCATAGAGTTGGC. This codes for CAWRVWGQVIGHRVG. The entire CDR3 sequence reads CAWRVWGQVIGHRVGYTF.

This clone was counted many times. The read terminates 3 residues before the CDR3 end, so the remaining end is supplied by the germline J gene. The chain recombines TRBV19 with TRBJ2-1, with 8 bases identical to TRBD2. Germline lookup yields CDR1 LNHDA and CDR2 SQIVND (reference sequence). This CDR3 region has 15 residues. J lost 3 bases, V lost 7 bases, and 8 bases had no gene match. This CDR3 reads CASTRPGGDYNEQFF. The part of the CDR3 DNA that was read is TGTGCCAGTACCAGGCCCGGGGGGGACTACAATGAG.

This clone was counted many times. The read gets to within 3 residues of the CDR3 end, and the germline J gene fills in the rest. This chain connects TRBV5-4 to TRBJ1-1; D gene uncertain. Trimming left V 3 bases short and J 2 bases short, with 11 bases between. Germline V CDR1 and CDR2: SGHNT, YYREEE (reference sequence). The CDR3 extends over 14 amino acids. CDR3 DNA (partial): TGTGCCAGCAGCTCTATTCCAGGTAACACTGAA. Translated: CASSSIPGNTE. The full CDR3 is CASSSIPGNTEAFF.

To note about this clone: Read data end 3 residues before the CDR3 end; the end is taken from the germline J gene. The genes are TRBV5-1 and TRBJ2-7, with a possible D match to TRBD1 (6 bases). The V gene's germline CDR1 is SGHRS and CDR2 YFSETQ. The CDR3 spans 13 residues. Trimming took off 5 bases at V and 0 bases at J, with 9 bases between the two ends. CDR3 DNA, as far as it was read: TGCGCCAGCAGTCGGGACAACTCCTACGAG. Amino acids: CASSRDNSYE. In full, the CDR3 is CASSRDNSYEQYF.

This clone came up a few times. The read ends 3 residues before the CDR3 terminus; that terminus is restored from the germline J gene. This chain uses TRBV20-1 with TRBJ2-3; 9 positions agree with TRBD2. Germline-derived CDR1 and CDR2 are DFQATT and SNEGSKA (reference sequence). Germline trimming cut 1 base from V and 8 bases from J; bases unmatched to any gene: 13. This CDR3 is built from 16 residues. The chain's CDR3 is CSARVRRGPGLATQYF. The covered CDR3 bases are TGCAGTGCTAGAGTCCGTCGGGGACCGGGACTAGCTACG.

This clone occurred many times. The read stops 3 residues short of the end of the CDR3; the missing end is completed from the germline J gene. V and J are TRBV7-2 and TRBJ1-4, with a weak D call TRBD1 (5 bases). The V end lost 5 bases, the J end lost 0 bases, and 10 bases lay between the germline ends. The CDR3 consists of 15 residues. Germline V gives CDR1 SGHTA, CDR2 FQGNSA. The CDR3 reads CASSLDIATNEKLFF. The part of the CDR3 DNA that was read is TGTGCCAGCAGCCTGGACATCGCAACTAATGAAAAA.

This clone was observed at least ten times. The CDR3 here is CATRVQNTEAFF. The CDR3 DNA, read in part, is TGTGCCACCAGGGTCCAAAACACTGAA. This chain uses TRBV19 with TRBJ1-1, with D possibly matching TRBD1 (5 bases). The read terminates 3 residues ahead of where the CDR3 ends, so the germline J gene completes it. The CDR3 covers 12 residues. V lost 10 bases, J lost 2 bases, and 11 bases lay in between. Germline CDR1 reads LNHDA; CDR2 reads SQIVND (reference sequence).

On this clone: Read coverage stops 3 residues before the CDR3 terminus; the germline J gene supplies the remainder. The J gene is TRBJ2-5, the V gene TRBV30, with a weak D call TRBD2 (5 bases). CDR1 and CDR2 (germline): GTSNPN, SVGIG (reference sequence). This CDR3 contains 13 residues. V was clipped by 3 bases and J by 2 bases, with 10 bases between them. Partial CDR3 DNA: TGTGCCTGGAGGCGAGGGCCTCAAGAGACC. Amino acids: CAWRRGPQET. In full, the CDR3 reads CAWRRGPQETQYF.

With regard to this clone: The CDR3 goes on 3 residues after the read ends, and that part is filled in from the germline J gene. V is TRBV19 and J is TRBJ1-5; D remains ambiguous. The length of the CDR3 is 15 residues. The V end lost 0 bases, the J end lost 4 bases, and 10 bases lay between the germline ends. CDR1 and CDR2 from the germline V gene are LNHDA and SQIVND (reference sequence). The sequenced CDR3 bases are TGTGCCAGTAGTATAGATCGAGGGCTGAATCAGCCC. Its translation: CASSIDRGLNQP. In full, the CDR3 is CASSIDRGLNQPQHF.

On this clone itself: The read falls 3 residues short of the CDR3 end, and the missing part is taken from the germline J gene. This chain joins TRBV20-1 and TRBJ2-7; D remains ambiguous. This CDR3 has 12 amino acids. The V and J ends lost 5 bases and 4 bases respectively, with 12 bases between them. Germline V gene sequence: CDR1 DFQATT, CDR2 SNEGSKA (reference sequence). CDR3 residues: CSAPRTGYEQYF. The DNA read from the CDR3 is TGCAGTGCTCCCCGAACCGGTTACGAG.

Comment on this clone: The CDR3 is cut off 3 residues early in the read; its end comes from the germline J gene. The V call is TRBV2, the J call TRBJ1-1; TRBD1 aligns across 7 bases. V lost 6 bases to trimming and J lost 6 bases; unmatched junction nucleotides: 10. This CDR3 has 14 residues. In germline, CDR1 is SNHLY, CDR2 FYNNEI. CDR3 sequence reads: CASREWATGPEAFF. CDR3 bases read: TGTGCCAGCAGGGAATGGGCGACAGGGCCTGAA.

This clone has ten or more counts. Read coverage stops 3 residues before the CDR3 terminus; the germline J gene supplies the remainder. This chain uses TRBV29-1 with TRBJ1-2; 7 nucleotides match TRBD1. The CDR3 spans 13 residues. Germline V gives CDR1 SQVTM, CDR2 ANQGSEA. V lost 6 bases and J lost 7; bases outside the gene matches: 11. CDR3 region: CSVAGGQVGGYTF. The covered CDR3 bases are TGCAGCGTCGCCGGTGGACAGGTGGGTGGC. The full variable domain, in which reference TRBV29-1 and TRBJ1-2 provide the parts outside the CDR3, is SAVISQKPSRDICQRGTSLTIQCQVDSQVTMMFWYRQQPGQSLTLIATANQGSEATYESGFVIDKFPISRPNLTFSTLTVSNMSPEDSSIYLCSVAGGQVGGYTFGSGTRLTVV.

A few counts support this clone. The CDR3 end lies 3 residues beyond the end of the read and is filled in from the germline J gene. The chain carries TRBV5-1 and TRBJ1-5, with 7 bases that match TRBD1. This CDR3 contains 14 residues. After removal of 8 bases from V and 6 bases from J, the junction contained 11 bases not matched to a gene. Germline CDR1 and CDR2: SGHRS and YFSETQ. This chain's CDR3 is CASSVGAGGQPQHF. The sequenced CDR3 bases are TGCGCCAGTTCCGTTGGGGCAGGGGGTCAGCCC. The full variable domain, completed using reference TRBV5-1 and TRBJ1-5, is KAGVTQTPRYLIKTRGQQVTLSCSPISGHRSVSWYQQTPGQGLQFLFEYFSETQRNKGNFPGRFSGRQFSNSRSEMNVSTLELGDSALYLCASSVGAGGQPQHFGDGTRLSIL.

Many counts were recorded for this clone. The read comes to an end 3 residues before the CDR3 does, leaving the germline J gene to fill in the end. The chain joins TRBV18 to TRBJ2-7; D gene ambiguous. The CDR3 contains 12 residues. The germline V gene encodes CDR1 KGHSH and CDR2 LQKENI. V dropped 1 base and J dropped 4 bases, with 5 bases sitting between them. Here the CDR3 reads CASSPQAYEQYF. Partial CDR3 DNA: TGTGCCAGCTCACCACAGGCTTACGAG.

This clone was detected a few times. The read ends 3 residues early relative to the CDR3; the germline J gene fills the gap. This chain uses TRBV11-3 with TRBJ2-7; 9 bases match TRBD2. The CDR3 consists of 15 residues. The germline gives CDR1 SGHNT, CDR2 YENEEA. The J segment lost 0 bases and the V segment lost 3 bases, leaving 3 bases of the junction unmatched. The CDR3 loop reads CASSLASGVSYEQYF. The covered CDR3 bases are TGTGCCAGCAGCTTGGCTAGCGGGGTCTCCTACGAG.

This clone was observed a few times. The read comes to an end 3 residues before the CDR3 does, leaving the germline J gene to fill in the end. This chain connects TRBV2 to TRBJ2-5; TRBD1 agrees at 9 bases. Germline assignment: CDR1 SNHLY and CDR2 FYNNEI. The CDR3 contains 15 residues. V was pared by 6 bases and J by 1 base, with 6 bases of the junction left unmatched. CDR3 bases read: TGTGCCAGCAGACGACAGGGGGTCGGCCAAGAGACC. Encoded protein: CASRRQGVGQET. The full CDR3 reads CASRRQGVGQETQYF.

This clone was observed a few times. The read ends 3 residues before the CDR3 terminus; that terminus is restored from the germline J gene. The chain is built from TRBV19 and TRBJ1-5; 9 bases agree with TRBD1. The germline CDR1 and CDR2 sequences are LNHDA and SQIVND (reference sequence). The J segment lost 0 bases and the V segment lost 8 bases, leaving 11 bases of the junction unmatched. This CDR3 is built from 17 residues. CDR3 bases read: TGTGCCAGTTCCGCTAGGGGACAGGGTACTAGCAATCAGCCC. It codes for CASSARGQGTSNQP. The full CDR3 is CASSARGQGTSNQPQHF.

This clone was seen only a few times. Sequencing ends 3 residues short of the CDR3 end; the germline J gene provides the rest. This chain joins TRBV20-1 and TRBJ2-3; 7 nucleotides align to TRBD1. In germline, CDR1 is DFQATT, CDR2 SNEGSKA (reference sequence). Germline trimming cut 7 bases from V and 2 bases from J; bases unmatched to any gene: 6. This CDR3 is built from 13 residues. The sequenced part of the CDR3 DNA is TGCAGTGTTACAGGGGAGTCCACAGATACG. Protein: CSVTGESTDT. The CDR3, in full, reads CSVTGESTDTQYF.

This clone was detected a few times. The read stops 3 residues short of the end of the CDR3; the missing end is completed from the germline J gene. This sequence joins TRBV19 and TRBJ2-6; 9 bases line up with TRBD1. V lost 4 bases and J lost 4; bases outside the gene matches: 2. The CDR3 has 15 amino acids. The germline V gene has CDR1 LNHDA and CDR2 SQIVND (reference sequence). The covered CDR3 bases are TGTGCCAGTAGTAGGGGACAGGGCGGGGCCAACGTC. Protein product: CASSRGQGGANV. The whole CDR3 protein reads CASSRGQGGANVLTF.

This clone was recorded at least ten times. The sequenced fragment ends 3 residues before the CDR3 boundary, so the rest is inferred from the germline J gene. The chain links TRBV19 to TRBJ2-3; D gene ambiguous. V gave up 4 bases and J gave up 1 base, with 9 bases separating them. Germline V gene lookup returns CDR1 LNHDA and CDR2 SQIVND (reference sequence). The CDR3 is 14 residues long. CDR3 region: CASSRIRGTDTQYF. The DNA read from the CDR3 is TGTGCCAGTAGTAGGATTCGGGGCACAGATACG.